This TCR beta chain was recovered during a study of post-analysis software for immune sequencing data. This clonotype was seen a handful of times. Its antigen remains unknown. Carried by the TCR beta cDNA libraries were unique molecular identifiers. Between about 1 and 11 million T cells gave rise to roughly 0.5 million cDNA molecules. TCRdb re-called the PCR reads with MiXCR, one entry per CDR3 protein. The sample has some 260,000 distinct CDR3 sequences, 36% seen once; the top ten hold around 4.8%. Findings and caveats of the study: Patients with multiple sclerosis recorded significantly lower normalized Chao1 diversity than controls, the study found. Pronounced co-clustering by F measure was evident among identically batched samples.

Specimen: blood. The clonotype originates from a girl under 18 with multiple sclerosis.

DNA for the CDR3: TGCAGCGTGAGCGGGGGCCTTTACAATGAGCAGTACTTC. Amino acids: CSVSGGLYNEQYF. The rearrangement links TRBV29-1 to TRBJ2-5; 8 bases are shared with TRBD2. The germline V gene encodes CDR1 SQVTM and CDR2 ANQGSEA. Unmatched junction bases numbered 14, after V lost 6 bases and J lost 11 bases. The CDR3 spans 13 residues. Combining the CDR3 with reference TRBV29-1 and TRBJ2-5 gives the whole variable domain SAVISQKPSRDICQRGTSLTIQCQVDSQVTMMFWYRQQPGQSLTLIATANQGSEATYESGFVIDKFPISRPNLTFSTLTVSNMSPEDSSIYLCSVSGGLYNEQYFGPGTRLLVL.